This record concerns one T cell receptor beta chain sequence. No cognate antigen has been identified for it. No quality values exist for individual bases; no much larger clone is one base distant. Each donor gave one peripheral blood draw, averaging approximately 0.12 L, which was collected into heparinised tubes. A BD FACSAria II and a panel including CD45RO, CCR7, CD25, CD127, CD95 and CD27 were used to sort naive, central memory, regulatory and stem cell-like memory CD4+ T cells. Every sorted population had a purity above 95%. PBMCs were isolated right away by Lymphoprep density gradient centrifugation and were stained directly, without culture. So that batch effects would be minimized, each experiment stained and sorted samples in pairs, pairing one healthy donor with one patient. These data belong to a study of beta chain features in type 1 diabetes (dated by TCRdb to 2016 to 2019). Study-wide context: Mean age, gender distribution, total cell number and subset yield did not differ between patients and healthy donors. A total of around 110,000,000 sorted cells were examined across all samples, and RNA yield correlated strongly with the number of cells per subset. In the study, TCRB repertoires of sorted circulating CD4+ T cell subsets from recently diagnosed type 1 diabetes patients were compared with those of matched healthy donors. Naive and central memory subsets were obtained from all 30 or so donors, but regulatory and stem cell-like memory subsets were isolated from only 8 patients and roughly eight healthy donors. General conclusions and limits of the study: Naive, central memory and regulatory TCRB repertoires appeared more similar among patients than among healthy donors. Because cDNA was sequenced instead of genomic DNA, highly expressing activated cells could be over-represented, though the groups showed no difference in activation or CD3 levels. At VDJ recombination sites, type 1 diabetes patients had fewer insertions and more deleted nucleotides, which implies abnormalities in thymic rearrangement. Shorter templates might be favored by PCR, yet because patient and control samples were amplified and corrected together, any such skew would affect both groups equally. Because the HLA sub-analyses included only small numbers of individuals, any influence of HLA type on TCRB rearrangement was left unresolved. A moderate but significant shortening of TCRB CDR3 length was observed in type 1 diabetes patients in all four CD4+ subsets.

The CDR3 spans 14 residues, from the cysteine through the phenylalanine. Only CDR3 DNA is held: 42 bases, read in frame from base 1. CDR1 and CDR2, per the germline V gene, are MNHEY and SVGAGI. Deletion took 0 bases off V and 0 bases off J, with a span of 5 bases between the germline ends. The High Capacity cDNA Reverse Transcription Kit was used to reverse transcribe all of the isolated RNA, meaning that expressed TCRB transcripts were what got sequenced. Naive, central memory and regulatory T cell samples underwent deep immunoSEQ sequencing, averaging roughly 3.4 million total reads per sample. Sorted cells were lysed in RLT buffer and RNA was extracted with DNase-treated RNeasy Micro or Mini kits, depending on cell number. To prevent cross-contamination, each cell subset was processed individually, whereas patient and healthy donor samples were processed jointly. The immunoSEQ multiplex PCR was used to amplify TCRB sequences from cDNA, yielding 87-bp fragments that span the CDR3 region. Sequencing of the amplicons was performed on the Illumina HiSeq platform. As for how the authors treated the data: PCR bias was corrected computationally using synthetic template baselines, and reads within Hamming distance 2 were collapsed, with unmergeable singletons discarded. Reads were aligned to IMGT to assign V, D and J genes, CDR3 length, and insertions or deletions at six rearrangement sites. Within each subset, clonotype counts were normalized to the number of sorted cells before true diversity and Gini coefficients were calculated with the tcR R package. The overlap coefficient, calculated on TCRB nucleotide sequences, was used to measure repertoire sharing. As a proxy for the pre-selection repertoire, out-of-frame TCRB sequences from naive cells were analyzed. This is the immuneACCESS table as TCRdb keeps it, with only in-frame sequences that have V and J called. A part of the clones is gone; compared with another copy, unresolved V genes explain less than half, and the rest is unexplained. V, J and clone size are those of that table, while D and trimming were read from the DNA. Recorded for this sample are hundreds of thousands of clones; about 13% of them occurred a single time. The ten largest account for less than 0.02% of the sample.

The source material was naive CD4+ T cells from blood. The cell subset or site label of this sample denotes: true naive CD4+ T cells. The chain links TRBV6-5 with TRBJ1-1, with no confident D gene call. This receptor was taken from a man aged 25 to 40 with type 1 diabetes. The bases read TGTGCCAGCAGTTACTCCCCCATGAACACTGAAGCTTTCTTT. Its protein is CASSYSPMNTEAFF.